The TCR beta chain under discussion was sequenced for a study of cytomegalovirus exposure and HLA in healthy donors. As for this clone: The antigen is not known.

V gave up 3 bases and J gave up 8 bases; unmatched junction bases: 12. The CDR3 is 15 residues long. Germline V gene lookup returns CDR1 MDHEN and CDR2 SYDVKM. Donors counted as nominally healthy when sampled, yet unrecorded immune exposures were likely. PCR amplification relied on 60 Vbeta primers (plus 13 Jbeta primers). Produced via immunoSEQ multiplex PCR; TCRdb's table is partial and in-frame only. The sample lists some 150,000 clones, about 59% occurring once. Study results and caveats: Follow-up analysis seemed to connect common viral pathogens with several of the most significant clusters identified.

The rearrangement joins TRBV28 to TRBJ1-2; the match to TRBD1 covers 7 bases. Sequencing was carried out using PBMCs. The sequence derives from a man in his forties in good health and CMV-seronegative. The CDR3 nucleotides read TGTGCCAGCAGTTTGACCCAAGACAGGGTTGGAGGCTACACCTTC. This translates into CASSLTQDRVGGYTF.